The rows below give T cell receptor beta chains drawn from one sample of a study of regulatory T cells in long-lasting Graves disease. From the multiplex PCR reads, TCRdb called clonotypes with MiXCR, one entry per CDR3 protein. The table lists 350,000 to 500,000 distinct CDR3 sequences, around a fifth of them singletons. Sequencing used peripheral blood mononuclear cells (PBMCs), obtained when the disease was refractory, from a patient treated with antithyroid drugs. These receptors were obtained from a female donor with Graves disease. The CDR3 runs from the conserved cysteine through the conserved F or W. D genes are given only for firm matches. Part of the rows lack a size; the others show once, few, many or a class for expanded clones.

d_call	cdr3_length	j_call	v_call	clone_size	cdr3_aa	cdr3_nt
TRBD2	16	TRBJ2-7	TRBV27	many	CASSLAAGVLSYEQYF	TGTGCCAGCAGTTTAGCGGCGGGAGTCCTCTCCTACGAGCAGTACTTC
NA	14	TRBJ2-7	TRBV25-1	NA	CASSEYFRSYEQYF	TGTGCCAGCAGTGAATATTTTAGGTCCTACGAGCAGTACTTC
NA	14	TRBJ2-1	TRBV5-1	few	CASTRSSGHNEQFF	TGCGCCAGCACGCGGTCTTCCGGCCACAATGAGCAGTTCTTC
TRBD1	14	TRBJ2-7	TRBV20-1	NA	CSARDRGQGYEQYF	TGCAGTGCTAGGGACAGGGGGCAGGGGTACGAGCAGTACTTC
NA	15	TRBJ2-2	TRBV2	many	CASNLEGRNTGELFF	TGTGCCAGCAACCTTGAGGGTAGGAACACCGGGGAGCTGTTTTTT
TRBD1	15	TRBJ2-5	TRBV28	many	CASSRTGTGEETQYF	TGTGCCAGCAGTAGAACCGGGACAGGGGAAGAGACCCAGTACTTC
TRBD2	15	TRBJ2-4	TRBV13	many	CASSYSGNPKNIQYF	TGTGCCAGCAGCTATAGCGGGAACCCCAAAAACATTCAGTACTTC
TRBD2	17	TRBJ2-2	TRBV4-1	few	CASSQVPLAGDTGELFF	TGCGCCAGCAGCCAAGTCCCACTAGCGGGGGACACCGGGGAGCTGTTTTTT
NA	13	TRBJ2-5	TRBV5-6	few	CASSLRVLETQYF	TGTGCCAGCAGCCTCCGGGTCTTGGAGACCCAGTACTTC
NA	15	TRBJ2-7	TRBV11-2	many	CASSLYLAGTGEQYF	TGTGCCAGCAGCTTATACCTAGCGGGGACAGGCGAGCAGTACTTC
TRBD1	16	TRBJ1-1	TRBV12-3/TRBV12-4	many	CASRTSRTGLNTEAFF	TGTGCCAGCAGGACTTCCCGGACAGGCCTGAACACTGAAGCTTTCTTT
TRBD2	15	TRBJ2-3	TRBV2	few	CASSGGTSGADTQYF	TGTGCCAGCAGTGGAGGGACTAGCGGAGCAGATACGCAGTATTTT
NA	21	TRBJ1-2	TRBV4-2	NA	CASSQYYLTRKLQDSDYGYTF	TGTGCCAGCAGCCAATATTATTTAACCAGGAAGTTACAGGACAGCGATTATGGCTACACCTTC
TRBD1	14	TRBJ1-1	TRBV13	few	CASSHRTGDIEAFF	TGTGCCAGCAGCCACAGGACAGGAGACATCGAAGCTTTCTTT